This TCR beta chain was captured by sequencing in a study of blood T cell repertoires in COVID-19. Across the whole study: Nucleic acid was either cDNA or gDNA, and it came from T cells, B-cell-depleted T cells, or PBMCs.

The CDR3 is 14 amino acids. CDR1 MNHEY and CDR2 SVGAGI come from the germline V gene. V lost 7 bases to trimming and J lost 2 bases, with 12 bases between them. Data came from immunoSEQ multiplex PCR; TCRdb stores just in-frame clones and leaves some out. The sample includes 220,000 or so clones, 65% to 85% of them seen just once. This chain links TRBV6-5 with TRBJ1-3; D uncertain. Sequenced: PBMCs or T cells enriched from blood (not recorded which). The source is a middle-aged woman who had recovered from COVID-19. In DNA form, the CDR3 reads TGTGCCAGCACGGCGGGCGCGACTGGAAACACCATATATTTT. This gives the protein CASTAGATGNTIYF.